This T cell receptor (beta chain) was identified during a study of human T cells and chemical hapten exposure. Germline assignment: CDR1 SGHAT and CDR2 FQDESV (reference sequence). The V and J ends lost 4 bases and 3 bases, in that order; junction bases with no gene match: 8. The CDR3 loop spans 16 amino acids. This sample's time point: healthy volunteer bleed at 6 weeks. The template was total RNA from unfractionated whole blood. Each cDNA molecule in the library carried unique molecular identifiers. TCRdb called the RACE reads again in MiXCR, with one record for every CDR3 protein. The sample contains 55,000 to 75,000 distinct CDR3 sequences, about 6% of which appear only once.

V gene TRBV11-1 combines with J gene TRBJ1-2, with 10 bases matching TRBD1. This sequence originates from a female donor in good health. Some clones in this sample may be carry-over from other donors' samples. Sequencing used whole blood. The chain's CDR3 is CASSSPRDRGYYGYTF. CDR3 nucleotide sequence: TGTGCCAGCAGCTCCCCCCGGGACAGGGGATACTATGGCTACACCTTC.